This TCR beta chain was documented in a study of beta chain features in type 1 diabetes. Study findings and constraints: Across all four CD4+ subsets, people with type 1 diabetes showed modestly shorter TCRB CDR3s.

This clone showed up just a few times. As yet, its antigen is unknown. Germline CDR1 and CDR2: MGHDK and SYGVNS. V gave up 3 bases and J gave up 4 bases, with 7 bases separating them. The CDR3 totals 13 residues. Isolation of CD4+ naive, central memory, regulatory and stem cell-like memory cells was achieved by sorting via CD45RO/CCR7/CD25/CD127/CD95/CD27. The sequenced template was cDNA made from the entire isolated RNA. Sequenced by immunoSEQ multiplex PCR; TCRdb stores in-frame clones only, minus some. The data hold approximately 240,000 clones, with under 20% observed a single time. Sequencing input: naive CD4+ T cells from blood. The clonotype was recovered from a man between 25 and 39 years old with type 1 diabetes. The J gene is TRBJ2-1, the V gene TRBV25-1, with D possibly being TRBD2 (5 bases). The CDR3: CASSDTSYNEQFF. CDR3 coding DNA: TGTGCCAGCAGTGATACTAGTTACAATGAGCAGTTCTTC.